The 14 T cell receptor beta chains given below trace back to one sample, sequenced in a study of blood T cell repertoires in COVID-19. This table comes from immunoSEQ multiplex PCR, and its TCRdb copy is limited to in-frame clones, with some not included. The table has under 450,000 clones, about 88% seen once. The sample taken for sequencing was peripheral blood. These receptors were collected from a woman in her sixties or seventies with COVID-19, enrolled during active disease.

The gene calls are TRBV4-1 and TRBJ1-4; 8 nucleotides align to TRBD1. This CDR3 has 14 residues. CDR1 and CDR2 (germline): MGHRA, YSYEKL. The J segment lost 5 bases and the V segment lost 4 bases, leaving 3 bases of the junction unmatched. In DNA form, the CDR3 reads TGCGCCAGCAGCCTCCGGACAGGGAATGAAAAACTGTTTTTT. Protein: CASSLRTGNEKLFF.

The chain's CDR3 is CASSLRQGDGYTF. The CDR3, as DNA: TGTGCCAGCAGCTTAAGACAGGGGGACGGCTACACCTTC. The J gene is TRBJ1-2, the V gene TRBV7-6; 9 bases fit TRBD1. Germline values: CDR1 SGHVS, CDR2 FNYEAQ. V was pared by 2 bases and J by 8 bases, with 3 bases of the junction left unmatched. This CDR3 is built from 13 residues.

A note on this clone: The limits of the CDR3 on the DNA are not certain, so only TCRdb's listed CDR3 is given. V gene TRBV21-1 combines with J gene TRBJ1-5. TRBV21-1 is marked as a pseudogene. The CDR3 contains 15 residues when both ends are counted. The CDR3 loop reads CASSKVGGGNQPQHF.

The chain employs TRBV19 and TRBJ2-5; D gene unclear. This CDR3 comprises 12 residues. Between the trimmed V and J ends, which lost 3 bases and 7 bases, there was a span of 9 bases. Per the germline V gene, CDR1 is LNHDA and CDR2 is SQIVND (reference sequence). The CDR3 protein is CASSISLGTQYF. CDR3 nucleotide sequence: TGTGCCAGTAGTATTAGTCTTGGGACCCAGTACTTC.

The V call is TRBV12-3 or TRBV12-4, the J call TRBJ1-5; D may be TRBD1 (6 bases). The CDR3 spans 12 residues. V gave up 8 bases and J gave up 7 bases, with 12 bases separating them. Here the CDR3 reads CASALQGQPQHF. For the CDR3, the DNA is TGTGCCAGCGCCTTACAGGGACAGCCCCAGCATTTT.

The genes are TRBV6-5 and TRBJ1-1, with D perhaps matching TRBD1 (5 bases). The V end lost 5 bases, the J end lost 0 bases, and 7 bases lay between the germline ends. The length of the CDR3 is 13 residues. The V gene's germline CDR1 is MNHEY and CDR2 SVGAGI. The DNA of the CDR3 is TGTGCCAGCAGTCGACAGTTGAACACTGAAGCTTTCTTT. This sequence encodes CASSRQLNTEAFF.

This clone was found a few times. This sequence joins TRBV10-3 and TRBJ2-7, with TRBD2 as a possible D gene (5 bases). Looked up from germline, CDR1 is ENHRY and CDR2 is SYGVKD. CDR3 length: 12 amino acids. Trimming took 1 base from V and 6 from J, leaving 7 bases between them. The CDR3 bases are TGTGCCATCAGTGAGTACGAGGGCGAGCAGTACTTC. It yields the protein CAISEYEGEQYF.

The count of this clone is one. The gene calls are TRBV27 and TRBJ2-7; 7 bases line up with TRBD1. V shed 5 bases, J shed 6 bases, and the junction held 7 bases outside the gene matches. This CDR3 is built from 13 residues. Germline assignment: CDR1 MNHEY and CDR2 SMNVEV (reference sequence). Written as DNA, the CDR3 is TGTGCCAGCAGTGCGTGGGACAGTGGCGAGCAGTACTTC. Translating it yields CASSAWDSGEQYF.

This sequence joins TRBV2 and TRBJ1-1, with 9 bases matching TRBD1. The ends lost 1 base at V and 9 bases at J; junction bases unmatched: 3. CDR1 is SNHLY and CDR2 is FYNNEI in the germline V gene. The CDR3 is 13 residues long. The CDR3 protein is CASSEVGTGKAFF. Here the CDR3 DNA reads TGTGCCAGCAGTGAAGTCGGGACAGGGAAAGCTTTCTTT. Filled out from reference TRBV2 and TRBJ1-1, the complete variable domain reads EPEVTQTPSHQVTQMGQEVILRCVPISNHLYFYWYRQILGQKVEFLVSFYNNEISEKSEIFDDQFSVERPDGSNFTLKIRSTKLEDSAMYFCASSEVGTGKAFFGQGTRLTVV.

J is TRBJ1-2 and V is TRBV9; no firm D call. V dropped 0 bases and J dropped 4 bases, with 22 bases sitting between them. The CDR3 spans 18 residues. The germline CDR1 and CDR2 sequences are SGDLS and YYNGEE. This CDR3 is CASSVGTRGVGGGYGYTF. The DNA for the CDR3 is TGTGCCAGCAGCGTAGGAACGCGGGGAGTGGGCGGTGGCTATGGCTACACCTTC.

The J gene is TRBJ2-1, the V gene TRBV4-1; 10 nucleotides match TRBD1. Germline loops: CDR1 MGHRA, CDR2 YSYEKL. Trimming removed 1 base from V and 8 bases from J; junction bases left unmatched: 11. The CDR3 length is 17 residues. CDR3 DNA: TGCGCCAGCAGCCAAGTCCCGGGACAGGGGTGGACCGATGAGCAGTTCTTC. It is translated as CASSQVPGQGWTDEQFF.

The V gene is TRBV19, the J gene TRBJ2-1; D perhaps matches TRBD2 (6 bases). The CDR3 has 15 amino acids. V was clipped by 6 bases and J by 1 base, with 13 bases between them. Germline V gene lookup returns CDR1 LNHDA and CDR2 SQIVND (reference sequence). The CDR3 DNA follows: TGTGCCAGTAGCTCGGGACTGCCTTCCTACAATGAGCAGTTCTTC. Its translation is CASSSGLPSYNEQFF. The entire variable domain, with the rest obtained from reference TRBV19 and TRBJ2-1, is as follows: DGGITQSPKYLFRKEGQNVTLSCEQNLNHDAMYWYRQDPGQGLRLIYYSQIVNDFQKGDIAEGYSVSREKKESFPLTVTSAQKNPTAFYLCASSSGLPSYNEQFFGPGTRLTVL.

The V gene is TRBV9, the J gene TRBJ1-2, with D possibly TRBD1 on 6 matching bases. The CDR3 contains 13 residues. The germline V gene has CDR1 SGDLS and CDR2 YYNGEE. Between the trimmed V and J ends, which lost 0 bases and 6 bases, there was a span of 9 bases. This CDR3 reads CASSVEAGDGYTF. CDR3 coding DNA: TGTGCCAGCAGCGTAGAAGCAGGGGATGGCTACACCTTC.

The gene calls are TRBV5-1 and TRBJ1-1, with D possibly TRBD1 on 6 matching bases. With 1 base removed from V and 2 bases from J, the gap between germline ends came to 15 bases. This CDR3 has 16 amino acids. Germline V gene data show CDR1 as SGHRS and CDR2 as YFSETQ. The CDR3 DNA is TGCGCCAGCAGCTTGAGAGTGACAGGTATTAACACTGAAGCTTTCTTT. Translating gives CASSLRVTGINTEAFF.